The clone carrying this T cell receptor (beta chain) was counted only a few times. Its antigen is not known. This sample was included in a study of cytomegalovirus exposure and HLA in healthy donors. General study points: In vitro assays verified that a few CMV-associated chains recognized CMV antigens specifically. An observed cluster of highly shared sequence variants was recorded as a likely sequencing artifact.

Primers included in the PCR were 60 Vbeta and 13 Jbeta primers. The data were produced by immunoSEQ multiplex PCR, yet TCRdb's version contains in-frame clones alone and is incomplete. This sample has around 190,000 clones, with about 80% found just once. The V gene's germline CDR1 is LNHNV and CDR2 YYDKDF (reference sequence). The germline V and J ends were trimmed by 1 base and 2 bases, with 12 bases remaining between them. CDR3 size: 15 residues. The chain joins TRBV15 to TRBJ2-7; maybe TRBD1 (6 bases). The sample consisted of PBMCs. The receptor was derived from a man aged 60 to 69 in good health and CMV-seronegative. CDR3 nucleotide sequence: TGTGCCACCAGCAGAGCCGGACAGTCGGCCTACGAGCAGTACTTC. Translating it yields CATSRAGQSAYEQYF. The full variable domain, with the rest looked up from reference TRBV15 and TRBJ2-7, is DAMVIQNPRYQVTQFGKPVTLSCSQTLNHNVMYWYQQKSSQAPKLLFHYYDKDFNNEADTPDNFQSRRPNTSFCFLDIRSPGLGDTAMYLCATSRAGQSAYEQYFGPGTRLTVT.